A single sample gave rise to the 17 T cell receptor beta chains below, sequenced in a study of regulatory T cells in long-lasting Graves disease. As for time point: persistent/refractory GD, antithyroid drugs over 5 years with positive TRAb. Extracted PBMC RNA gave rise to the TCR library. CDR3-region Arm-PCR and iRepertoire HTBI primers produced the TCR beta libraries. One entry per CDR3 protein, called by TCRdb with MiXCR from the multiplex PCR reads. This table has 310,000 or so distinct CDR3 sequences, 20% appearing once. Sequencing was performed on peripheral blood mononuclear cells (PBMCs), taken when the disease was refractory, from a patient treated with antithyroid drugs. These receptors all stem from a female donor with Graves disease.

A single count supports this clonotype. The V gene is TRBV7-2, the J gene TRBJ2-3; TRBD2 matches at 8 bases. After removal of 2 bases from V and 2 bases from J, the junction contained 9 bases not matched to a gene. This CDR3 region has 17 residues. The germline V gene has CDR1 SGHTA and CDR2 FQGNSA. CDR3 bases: TGTGCCAGCAGCTTATTTACCCGGACTAGCATCACAGATACGCAGTATTTT. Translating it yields CASSLFTRTSITDTQYF.

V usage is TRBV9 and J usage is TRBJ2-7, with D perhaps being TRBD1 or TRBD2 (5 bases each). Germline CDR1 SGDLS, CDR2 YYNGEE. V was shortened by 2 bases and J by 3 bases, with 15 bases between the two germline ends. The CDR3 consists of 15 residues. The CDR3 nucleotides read TGTGCCAGCAGCGTTTCCGGGACGGCCAACTACGAGCAGTACTTC. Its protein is CASSVSGTANYEQYF.

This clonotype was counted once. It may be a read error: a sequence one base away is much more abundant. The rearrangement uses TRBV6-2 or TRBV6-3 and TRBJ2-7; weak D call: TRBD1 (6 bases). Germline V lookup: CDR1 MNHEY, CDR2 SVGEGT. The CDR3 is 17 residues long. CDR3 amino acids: CTSSDLLSPGVSYEQYF. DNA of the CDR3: TGTACCAGCAGTGATCTTCTTTCGCCAGGGGTCTCCTACGAGCAGTACTTC.

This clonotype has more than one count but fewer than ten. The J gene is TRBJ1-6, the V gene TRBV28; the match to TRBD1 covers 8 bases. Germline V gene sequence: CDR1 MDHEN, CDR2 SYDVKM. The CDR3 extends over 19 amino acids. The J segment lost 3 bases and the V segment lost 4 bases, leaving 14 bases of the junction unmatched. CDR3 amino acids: CASSSLQDRAKYYNSPLHF. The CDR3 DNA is TGTGCCAGCAGTTCCCTTCAGGACAGGGCTAAGTACTATAATTCACCCCTCCACTTT.

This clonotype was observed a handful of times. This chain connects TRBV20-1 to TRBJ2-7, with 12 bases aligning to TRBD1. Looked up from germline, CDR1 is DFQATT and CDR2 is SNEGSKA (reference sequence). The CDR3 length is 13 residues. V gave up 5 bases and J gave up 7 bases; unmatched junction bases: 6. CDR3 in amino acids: CSAEGQGAWEQYF. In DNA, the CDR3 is TGCAGTGCTGAGGGACAGGGGGCGTGGGAGCAGTACTTC.

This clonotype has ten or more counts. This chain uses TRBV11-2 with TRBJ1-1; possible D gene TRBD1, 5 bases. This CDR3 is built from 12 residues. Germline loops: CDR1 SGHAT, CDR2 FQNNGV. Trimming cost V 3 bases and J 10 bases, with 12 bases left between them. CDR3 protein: CASSLGGRRAFF. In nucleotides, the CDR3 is TGTGCCAGCAGCTTGGGGGGACGGCGAGCTTTCTTT.

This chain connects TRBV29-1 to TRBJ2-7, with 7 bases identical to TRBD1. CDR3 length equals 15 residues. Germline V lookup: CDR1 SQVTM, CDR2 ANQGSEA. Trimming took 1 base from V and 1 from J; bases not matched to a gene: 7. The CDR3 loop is CSVEVSDRPSYEQYF. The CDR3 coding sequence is TGCAGCGTTGAAGTGTCGGACAGGCCTTCCTACGAGCAGTACTTC.

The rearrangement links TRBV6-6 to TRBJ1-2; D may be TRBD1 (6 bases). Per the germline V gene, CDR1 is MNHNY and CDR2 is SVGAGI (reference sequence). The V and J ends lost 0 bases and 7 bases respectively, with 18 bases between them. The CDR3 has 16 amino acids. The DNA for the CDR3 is TGTGCCAGCAGTTACTCGGAGGGGGGGGGTGGAACTGGCTACACCTTC. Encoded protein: CASSYSEGGGGTGYTF.

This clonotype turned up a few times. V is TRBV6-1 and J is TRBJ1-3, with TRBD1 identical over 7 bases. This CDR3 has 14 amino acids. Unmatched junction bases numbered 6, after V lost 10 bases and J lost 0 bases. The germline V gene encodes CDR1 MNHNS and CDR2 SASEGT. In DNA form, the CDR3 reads TGTGCCATCCCGGGACAGAGCTCTGGAAACACCATATATTTT. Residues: CAIPGQSSGNTIYF.

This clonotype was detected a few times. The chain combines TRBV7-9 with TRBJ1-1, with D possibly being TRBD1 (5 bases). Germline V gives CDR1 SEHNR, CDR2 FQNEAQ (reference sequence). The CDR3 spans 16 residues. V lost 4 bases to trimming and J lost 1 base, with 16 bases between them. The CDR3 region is CASSYRAGRSNTEAFF. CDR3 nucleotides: TGTGCCAGCAGCTACCGGGCAGGGCGGTCGAACACTGAAGCTTTCTTT.

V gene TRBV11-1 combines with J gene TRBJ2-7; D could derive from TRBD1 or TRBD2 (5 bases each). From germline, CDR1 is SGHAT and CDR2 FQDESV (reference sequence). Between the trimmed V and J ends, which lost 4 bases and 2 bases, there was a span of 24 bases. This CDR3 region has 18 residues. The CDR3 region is CASSYNYPPGRKAYEQYF. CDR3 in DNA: TGTGCCAGCAGCTATAACTACCCTCCGGGACGGAAAGCCTACGAGCAGTACTTC.

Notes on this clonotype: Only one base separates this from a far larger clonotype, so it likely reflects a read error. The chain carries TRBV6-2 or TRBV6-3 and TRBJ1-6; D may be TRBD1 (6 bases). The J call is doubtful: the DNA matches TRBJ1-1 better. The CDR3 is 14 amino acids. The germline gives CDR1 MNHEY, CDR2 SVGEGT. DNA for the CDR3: TGTGCCAGCAGCCCGACAGGTTTGAACACTGGAGCTTTCTTT. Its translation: CASSPTGLNTGAFF.

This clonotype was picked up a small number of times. The CDR3 spells CASSRDRGLNTIYF. The CDR3 coding sequence is TGTGCCAGCAGCCGGGACAGGGGATTGAACACCATATATTTT. The rearrangement uses TRBV6-1 and TRBJ1-3; 10 bases are a match to TRBD1. The CDR3 contains 14 residues. Germline V CDR1 and CDR2: MNHNS, SASEGT. The V gene end was trimmed by 6 bases and the J gene end by 7 bases; junction bases not matched to a gene: 6.

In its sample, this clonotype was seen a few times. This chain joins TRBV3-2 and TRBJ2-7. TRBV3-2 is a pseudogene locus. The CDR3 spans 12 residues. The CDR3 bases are TGTGCCAGCAGCCAGGGCAAATACGAGCAGTACTTC. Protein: CASSQGKYEQYF.

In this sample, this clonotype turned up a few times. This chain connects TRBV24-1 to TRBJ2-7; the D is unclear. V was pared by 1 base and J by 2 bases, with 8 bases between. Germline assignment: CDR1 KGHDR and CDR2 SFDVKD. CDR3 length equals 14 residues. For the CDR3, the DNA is TGTGCCACCAGTGATTTTACGCCAGCCTACGAGCAGTACTTC. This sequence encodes CATSDFTPAYEQYF.

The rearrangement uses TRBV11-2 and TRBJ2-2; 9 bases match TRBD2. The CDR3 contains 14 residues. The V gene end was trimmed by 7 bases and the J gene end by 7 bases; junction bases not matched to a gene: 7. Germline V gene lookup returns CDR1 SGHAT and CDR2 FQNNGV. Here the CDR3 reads CASTRGGAVGELFF. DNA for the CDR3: TGTGCCAGCACCCGCGGGGGGGCCGTCGGGGAGCTGTTTTTT.

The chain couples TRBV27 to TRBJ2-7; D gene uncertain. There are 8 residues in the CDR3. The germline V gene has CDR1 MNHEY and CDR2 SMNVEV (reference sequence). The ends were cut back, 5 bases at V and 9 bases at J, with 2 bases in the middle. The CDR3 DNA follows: TGTGCCAGCAGTCTGCAGTACTTC. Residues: CASSLQYF.